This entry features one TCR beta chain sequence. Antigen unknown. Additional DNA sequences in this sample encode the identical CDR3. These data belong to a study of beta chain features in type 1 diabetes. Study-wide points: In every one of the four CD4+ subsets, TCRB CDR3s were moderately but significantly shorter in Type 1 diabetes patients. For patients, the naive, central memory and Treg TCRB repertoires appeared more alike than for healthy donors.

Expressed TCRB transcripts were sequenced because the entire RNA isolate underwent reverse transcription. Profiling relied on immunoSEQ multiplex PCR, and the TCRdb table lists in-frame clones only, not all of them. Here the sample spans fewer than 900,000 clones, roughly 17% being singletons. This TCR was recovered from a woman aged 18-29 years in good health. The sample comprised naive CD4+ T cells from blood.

CDR3 coding DNA: TGTGCCAGCAGCTTAGGGGCAGGGAGCTACGAGCAGTACTTC. It encodes CASSLGAGSYEQYF. The chain couples TRBV7-9 to TRBJ2-7, with D perhaps TRBD1 or TRBD2 (5 bases each). The CDR3 length is 14 residues. Germline assignment: CDR1 SEHNR and CDR2 FQNEAQ (reference sequence). With 1 base removed from V and 3 bases from J, the gap between germline ends came to 10 bases. The full variable domain, completed using reference TRBV7-9 and TRBJ2-7, is DTGVSQNPRHKITKRGQNVTFRCDPISEHNRLYWYRQTLGQGPEFLTYFQNEAQLEKSRLLSDRFSAERPKGSFSTLEIQRTEQGDSAMYLCASSLGAGSYEQYFGPGTRLTVT.